Listed here are 7 T cell receptor beta chains from one sample, sequenced in a study. TCRdb re-called the 5' RACE reads with MiXCR, one entry per CDR3 protein. The sample includes about 6,000 distinct CDR3 sequences, around 60% of them seen just once. The sequencing sample was made of naive CD4+ T cells sorted from blood. Sample subset: naive CD4+ T cells, CD4+CD45RA+CD25-. These receptors all come from a female donor with breast cancer.

The gene calls are TRBV9 and TRBJ2-1; 9 positions agree with TRBD2. The CDR3 has 15 amino acids. Losses at the gene ends were 2 bases for V and 1 base for J; bases not matched to a gene: 1. Germline CDR1 and CDR2: SGDLS and YYNGEE. This CDR3 is CASSVLAGSYNEQFF. CDR3 DNA: TGTGCCAGCAGCGTCCTAGCGGGATCCTACAATGAGCAGTTCTTC. Full variable domain (remainder filled in from reference TRBV9 and TRBJ2-1): DSGVTQTPKHLITATGQRVTLRCSPRSGDLSVYWYQQSLDQGLQFLIQYYNGEERAKGNILERFSAQQFPDLHSELNLSSLELGDSALYFCASSVLAGSYNEQFFGPGTRLTVL.

This clonotype occurred a few times. The rearrangement joins TRBV11-2 to TRBJ2-5; D call uncertain. The length of the CDR3 is 13 residues. Deletions cut 5 bases from V and 2 bases from J, with 9 bases between. In germline, CDR1 is SGHAT, CDR2 FQNNGV. For the CDR3, the DNA is TGTGCCAGCAGCCGAAGCGAGCAAGAGACCCAGTACTTC. Translated, it gives CASSRSEQETQYF.

This chain links TRBV7-2 with TRBJ2-7; no reliable D call. The CDR3 spans 17 residues. Germline assignment: CDR1 SGHTA and CDR2 FQGNSA. Between the trimmed V and J ends, which lost 1 base and 3 bases, there was a span of 19 bases. CDR3 sequence reads: CASSLVPHLDGDYEQYV. The CDR3 DNA follows: TGTGCCAGCAGCTTAGTCCCCCACTTGGACGGAGACTACGAGCAGTACGTC.

The V and J genes are TRBV25-1 and TRBJ2-5; D is unclear. Trimming stripped 8 bases from V and 7 bases from J, with 14 bases between. This CDR3 is built from 12 residues. The germline V gene has CDR1 MGHDK and CDR2 SYGVNS. CDR3 loop: CASLGHLGTQYF. The CDR3 bases are TGTGCCAGCCTCGGGCACCTTGGGACCCAGTACTTC.

V usage is TRBV29-1 and J usage is TRBJ2-3, with D perhaps TRBD1 or TRBD2 (5 bases each). Trimming pared 7 bases from V and 6 bases from J, leaving 11 bases between. The CDR3 totals 11 residues. Germline-derived CDR1 and CDR2 are SQVTM and ANQGSEA. The CDR3 bases are TGCAGCGCCTGGGGGACGGATACGCAGTATTTT. Protein product: CSAWGTDTQYF.

The chain is built from TRBV20-1 and TRBJ1-1; tentatively, D is TRBD1 (5 bases). CDR3 length equals 14 residues. Per germline, CDR1 DFQATT and CDR2 SNEGSKA (reference sequence). Here the CDR3 reads CTSKRGGMNTEAFF. Written as DNA, the CDR3 is TGCACCTCAAAGCGCGGGGGTATGAACACTGAAGCTTTCTTT.

The V gene is TRBV7-2, the J gene TRBJ2-7, with a weak D call TRBD2 (5 bases). Germline lookup yields CDR1 SGHTA and CDR2 FQGNSA. The CDR3 runs 13 residues. Trimming removed 5 bases from V and 6 bases from J, with 14 bases in between. CDR3 sequence reads: CASSPLGVGEQYF. The CDR3 bases are TGTGCCAGCAGCCCTCTCGGGGTAGGCGAGCAGTACTTC.